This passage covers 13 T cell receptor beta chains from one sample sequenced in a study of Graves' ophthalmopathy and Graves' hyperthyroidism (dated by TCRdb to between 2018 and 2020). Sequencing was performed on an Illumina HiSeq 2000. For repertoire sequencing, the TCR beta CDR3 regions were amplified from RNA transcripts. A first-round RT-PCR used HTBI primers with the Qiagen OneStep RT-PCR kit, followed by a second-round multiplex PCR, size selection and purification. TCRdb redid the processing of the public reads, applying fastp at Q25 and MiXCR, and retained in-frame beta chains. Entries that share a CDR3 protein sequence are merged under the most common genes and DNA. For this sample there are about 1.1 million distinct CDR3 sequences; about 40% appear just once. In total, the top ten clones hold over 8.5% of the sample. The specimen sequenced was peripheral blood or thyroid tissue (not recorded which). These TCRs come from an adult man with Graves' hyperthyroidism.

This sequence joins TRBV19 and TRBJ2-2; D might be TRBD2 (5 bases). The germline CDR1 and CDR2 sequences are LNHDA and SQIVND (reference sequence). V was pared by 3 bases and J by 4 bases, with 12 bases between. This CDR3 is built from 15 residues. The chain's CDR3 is CASSIGWGATGELFF. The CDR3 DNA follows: TGTGCCAGTAGTATTGGTTGGGGAGCCACCGGGGAGCTGTTTTTT.

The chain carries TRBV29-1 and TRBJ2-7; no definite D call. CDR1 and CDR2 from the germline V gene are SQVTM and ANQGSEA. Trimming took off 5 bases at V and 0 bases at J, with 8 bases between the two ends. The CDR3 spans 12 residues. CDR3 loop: CSVTAVSYEQYF. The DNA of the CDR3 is TGCAGCGTTACGGCGGTCTCCTACGAGCAGTACTTC.

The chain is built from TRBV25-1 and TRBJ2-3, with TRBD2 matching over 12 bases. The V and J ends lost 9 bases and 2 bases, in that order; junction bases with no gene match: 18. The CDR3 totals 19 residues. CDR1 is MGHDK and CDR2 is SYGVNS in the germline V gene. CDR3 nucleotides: TGTGCCAGTACAAGAGAGGGGACTAGCGGGCCCACCGACACAGATACGCAGTATTTT. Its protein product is CASTREGTSGPTDTDTQYF. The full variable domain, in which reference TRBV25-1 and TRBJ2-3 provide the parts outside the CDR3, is EADIYQTPRYLVIGTGKKITLECSQTMGHDKMYWYQQDPGMELHLIHYSYGVNSTEKGDLSSESTVSRIRTEHFPLTLESARPSHTSQYLCASTREGTSGPTDTDTQYFGPGTRLTVL.

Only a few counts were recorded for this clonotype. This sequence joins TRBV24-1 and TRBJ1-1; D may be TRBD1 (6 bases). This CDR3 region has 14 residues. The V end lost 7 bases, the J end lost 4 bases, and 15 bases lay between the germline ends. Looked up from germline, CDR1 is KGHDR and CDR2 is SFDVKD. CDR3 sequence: CATRAQGRGTEAFF. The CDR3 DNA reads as TGTGCCACCAGGGCGCAGGGGAGGGGCACTGAAGCTTTCTTT.

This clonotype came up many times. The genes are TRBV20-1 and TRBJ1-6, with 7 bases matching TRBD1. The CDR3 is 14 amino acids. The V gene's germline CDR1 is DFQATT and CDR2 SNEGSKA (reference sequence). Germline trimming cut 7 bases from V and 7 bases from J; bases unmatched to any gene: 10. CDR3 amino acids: CSVIAGTENSPLHF. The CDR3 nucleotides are TGCAGTGTCATCGCCGGGACAGAAAATTCACCCCTCCACTTT.

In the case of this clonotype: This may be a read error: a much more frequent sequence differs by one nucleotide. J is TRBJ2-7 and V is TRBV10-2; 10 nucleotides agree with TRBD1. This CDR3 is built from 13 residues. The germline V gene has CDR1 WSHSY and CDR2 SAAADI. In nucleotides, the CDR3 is TGTGCCAGCTCCGGGACAGGGGTGCAGAAGCAGTACTTC. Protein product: CASSGTGVQKQYF.

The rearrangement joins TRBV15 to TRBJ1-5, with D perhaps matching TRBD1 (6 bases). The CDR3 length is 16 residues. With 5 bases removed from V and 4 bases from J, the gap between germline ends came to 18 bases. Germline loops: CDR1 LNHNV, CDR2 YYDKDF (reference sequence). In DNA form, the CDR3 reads TGTGCCACCAGCTTACGTAGGGGGACGAAAAATCAGCCCCAGCATTTT. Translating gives CATSLRRGTKNQPQHF.

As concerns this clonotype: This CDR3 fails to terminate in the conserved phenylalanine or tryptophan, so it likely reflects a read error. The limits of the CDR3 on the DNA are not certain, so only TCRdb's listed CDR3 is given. The CDR3 is CASMQGQSTSGANVLVL. The chain has TRBV25-1 and TRBJ2-6; whether TRBD1, the table's D call, matches the DNA was not checked. Germline CDR1 is MGHDK and CDR2 is SYGVNS. The CDR3 is 17 amino acids in total, end residues counted.

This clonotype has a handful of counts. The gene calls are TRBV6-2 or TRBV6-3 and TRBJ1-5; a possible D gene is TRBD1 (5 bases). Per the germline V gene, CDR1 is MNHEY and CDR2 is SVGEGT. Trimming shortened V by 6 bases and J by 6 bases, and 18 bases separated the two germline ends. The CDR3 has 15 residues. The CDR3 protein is CASSPEASGRQPQHF. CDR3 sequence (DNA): TGTGCCAGCAGCCCCGAGGCGTCAGGGCGTCAGCCCCAGCATTTT.

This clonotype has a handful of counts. CDR3 DNA sequence: TGTGCCAGCAGCTCCGGGACTAGCTGGGAGACCCAGTACTTC. Its protein product is CASSSGTSWETQYF. This sequence joins TRBV7-2 and TRBJ2-5; 9 bases align to TRBD2. V shed 4 bases, J shed 5 bases, and the junction held 5 bases outside the gene matches. This CDR3 is built from 14 residues. CDR1 is SGHTA and CDR2 is FQGNSA in the germline V gene.

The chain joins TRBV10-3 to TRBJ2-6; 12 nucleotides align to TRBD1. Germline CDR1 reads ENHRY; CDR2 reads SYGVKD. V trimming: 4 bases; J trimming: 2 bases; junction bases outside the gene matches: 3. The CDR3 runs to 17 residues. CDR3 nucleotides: TGTGCCATCAGTGCCGGGACAGGGGGCGCTGGGGCCAACGTCCTGACTTTC. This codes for CAISAGTGGAGANVLTF.

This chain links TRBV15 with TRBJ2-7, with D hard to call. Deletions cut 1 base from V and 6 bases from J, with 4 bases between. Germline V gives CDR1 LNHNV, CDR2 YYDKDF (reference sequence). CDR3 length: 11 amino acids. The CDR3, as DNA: TGTGCCACCAGCAGAGCTTCCGAGCAGTACTTC. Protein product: CATSRASEQYF.

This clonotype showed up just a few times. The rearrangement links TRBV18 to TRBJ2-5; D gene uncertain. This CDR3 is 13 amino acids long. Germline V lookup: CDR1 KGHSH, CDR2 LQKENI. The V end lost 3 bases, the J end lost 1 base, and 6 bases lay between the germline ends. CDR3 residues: CASSPHSQETQYF. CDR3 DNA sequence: TGTGCCAGCTCACCCCACTCCCAAGAGACCCAGTACTTC.